This entry lists 8 T cell receptor beta chains sequenced from one sample in a study of blood T cell repertoires in COVID-19. Profiled with immunoSEQ multiplex PCR; TCRdb holds only in-frame clones, not every one. The table lists tens of thousands of clones, roughly 80% of them singletons. Sequences were obtained from peripheral blood. The receptors derive from a man aged 30-40 years with COVID-19, enrolled during active disease.

The genes are TRBV6-5 and TRBJ2-7; possible D gene TRBD2, 6 bases. V lost 9 bases, J lost 3 bases, and 18 bases lay in between. This CDR3 comprises 14 residues. CDR1 and CDR2 (germline): MNHEY, SVGAGI. CDR3 sequence: CASQGEIGSYEQYF. The CDR3 DNA reads as TGTGCCAGTCAAGGGGAAATCGGGAGCTACGAGCAGTACTTC.

The chain joins TRBV2 to TRBJ1-1; D unclear. CDR3 size: 12 residues. Germline V gene lookup returns CDR1 SNHLY and CDR2 FYNNEI. The V end was cut by 7 bases, the J end by 5 bases, with 11 bases between. CDR3 in amino acids: CASIEGWTEAFF. CDR3 in DNA: TGTGCCAGCATAGAGGGATGGACTGAAGCTTTCTTT.

This chain links TRBV29-1 with TRBJ1-5, with 10 bases matching TRBD1. Germline V lookup: CDR1 SQVTM, CDR2 ANQGSEA. The CDR3 totals 14 residues. The V gene end was trimmed by 5 bases and the J gene end by 1 base; junction bases not matched to a gene: 2. The CDR3 here is CSVPGQGSNQPQHF. CDR3 nucleotide sequence: TGCAGCGTTCCGGGACAGGGGAGCAATCAGCCCCAGCATTTT.

This sequence joins TRBV3-1 (or the pseudogene TRBV3-2) and TRBJ2-1; TRBD2 might be the D (5 bases). V was cut by 4 bases and J by 0 bases, with 10 bases left in between. This CDR3 has 15 amino acids. Germline V lookup: CDR1 LGHDT, CDR2 YNNKEL (reference sequence). For the CDR3, the DNA is TGTGCCAGCAGCCCCGGACTGAGCTCCTACAATGAGCAGTTCTTC. Translating it yields CASSPGLSSYNEQFF.

This clone was seen only a few times. J is TRBJ1-5 and V is TRBV2, with 7 positions matching TRBD1. V dropped 6 bases and J dropped 4; count of bases not matched to a gene: 6. This CDR3 has 14 residues. Germline assignment: CDR1 SNHLY and CDR2 FYNNEI. Here the CDR3 reads CASRSTGWNQPQHF. The CDR3, as DNA: TGTGCCAGCAGGTCGACAGGGTGGAATCAGCCCCAGCATTTT.

The chain is built from TRBV21-1 and TRBJ2-1; TRBD1 is the table's D call and was not checked against the DNA. TRBV21-1 is a pseudogene. The CDR3 spans 17 residues. CDR3 coding DNA: TGTGCCAGCAGCATCTTAATACCGGGACAGGGGGCTTTTGAGCAGTTCTTC. Encoded protein: CASSILIPGQGAFEQFF.

Of note for this clone: At one of its ends the junction is not consistent with the germline gene, which may arise from a read error. The chain joins TRBV7-7 to TRBJ2-5; possible D gene TRBD1, 6 bases. This CDR3 is 15 amino acids long. Germline loops: CDR1 SSHAT, CDR2 FNYEAQ (reference sequence). The CDR3 region has the DNA TGTGCTAGCAGCTTAGGGCCAGGCCAGGGGGAGACCCAGTACTTC. Amino acid sequence: CASSLGPGQGETQYF.

The rearrangement joins TRBV13 to TRBJ1-2, with 8 bases aligning to TRBD1. Germline loops: CDR1 PRHDT, CDR2 FYEKMQ (reference sequence). The CDR3 is 15 residues long. The V gene end was trimmed by 5 bases and the J gene end by 6 bases; junction bases not matched to a gene: 11. As DNA, the CDR3 is TGTGCCAGCAGCCTCGGCGGGACAGGATGGGATGGCTACACCTTC. Translating gives CASSLGGTGWDGYTF.